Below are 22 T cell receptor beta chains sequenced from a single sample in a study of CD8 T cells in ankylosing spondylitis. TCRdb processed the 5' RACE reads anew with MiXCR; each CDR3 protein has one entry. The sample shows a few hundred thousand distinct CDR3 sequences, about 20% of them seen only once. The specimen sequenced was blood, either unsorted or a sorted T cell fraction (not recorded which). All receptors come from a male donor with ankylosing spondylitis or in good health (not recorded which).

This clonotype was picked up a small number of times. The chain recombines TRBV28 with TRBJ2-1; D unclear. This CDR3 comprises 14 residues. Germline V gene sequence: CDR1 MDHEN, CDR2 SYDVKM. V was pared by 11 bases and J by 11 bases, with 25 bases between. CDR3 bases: TGTGCCCGCCCATGGACGGCTCAAAATGCCAAGCAGTTCTTC. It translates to CARPWTAQNAKQFF.

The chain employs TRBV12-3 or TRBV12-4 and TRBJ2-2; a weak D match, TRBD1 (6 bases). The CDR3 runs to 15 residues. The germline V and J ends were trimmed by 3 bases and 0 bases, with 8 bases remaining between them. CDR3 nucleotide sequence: TGTGCCAGCAGTTTGGACAGCGCGAACACCGGGGAGCTGTTTTTT. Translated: CASSLDSANTGELFF.

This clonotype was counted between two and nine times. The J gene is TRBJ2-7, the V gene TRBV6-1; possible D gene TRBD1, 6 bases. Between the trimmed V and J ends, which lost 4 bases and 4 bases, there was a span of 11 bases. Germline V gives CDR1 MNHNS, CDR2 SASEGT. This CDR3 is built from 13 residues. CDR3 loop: CASSARGHYEQYF. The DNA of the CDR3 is TGTGCCAGCAGTGCCAGGGGCCATTACGAGCAGTACTTC.

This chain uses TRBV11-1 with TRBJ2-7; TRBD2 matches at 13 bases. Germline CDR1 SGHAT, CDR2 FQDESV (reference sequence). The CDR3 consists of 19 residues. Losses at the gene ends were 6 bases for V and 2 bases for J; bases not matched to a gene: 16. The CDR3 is CASSSGRGLAGTNPYEQYF. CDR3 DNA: TGTGCCAGCAGTTCCGGGAGGGGACTAGCGGGAACCAATCCCTACGAGCAGTACTTC. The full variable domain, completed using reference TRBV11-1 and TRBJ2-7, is EAEVAQSPRYKITEKSQAVAFWCDPISGHATLYWYRQILGQGPELLVQFQDESVVDDSQLPKDRFSAERLKGVDSTLKIQPAELGDSAMYLCASSSGRGLAGTNPYEQYFGPGTRLTVT.

CDR3 region: CSAHSGNTGELFF. Written as DNA, the CDR3 is TGCAGCGCCCATTCTGGCAACACCGGGGAGCTGTTTTTT. The chain combines TRBV29-1 with TRBJ2-2; D not resolved. Looked up from germline, CDR1 is SQVTM and CDR2 is ANQGSEA. Trimming cost V 7 bases and J 2 bases, with 11 bases left between them. This CDR3 region has 13 residues.

This chain's CDR3 is CASSQVGLPGLDNEQFF. CDR3 bases: TGTGCCAGCAGCCAAGTAGGTCTACCCGGCCTCGACAATGAGCAGTTCTTC. The chain uses TRBV3-1 and TRBJ2-1; D is unclear. Germline assignment: CDR1 LGHDT and CDR2 YNNKEL (reference sequence). This CDR3 contains 17 residues. Trimming removed 1 base at V and 5 bases at J, with 18 bases between.

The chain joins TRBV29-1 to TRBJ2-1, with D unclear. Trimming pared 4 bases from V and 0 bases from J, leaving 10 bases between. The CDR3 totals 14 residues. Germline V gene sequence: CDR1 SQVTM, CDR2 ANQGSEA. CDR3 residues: CSVVLASSYNEQFF. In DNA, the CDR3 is TGCAGCGTTGTATTGGCGAGCTCCTACAATGAGCAGTTCTTC.

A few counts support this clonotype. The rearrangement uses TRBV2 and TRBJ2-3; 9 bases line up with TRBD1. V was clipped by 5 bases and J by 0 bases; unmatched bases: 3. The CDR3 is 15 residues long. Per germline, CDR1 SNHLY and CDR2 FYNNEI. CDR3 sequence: CASSRDRASTDTQYF. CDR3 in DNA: TGTGCCAGCAGTCGGGACAGGGCCAGCACAGATACGCAGTATTTT.

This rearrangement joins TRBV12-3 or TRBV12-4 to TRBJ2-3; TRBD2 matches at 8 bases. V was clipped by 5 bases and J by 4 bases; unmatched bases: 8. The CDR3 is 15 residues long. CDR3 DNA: TGTGCCAGCAGTCCGTGGGAGCGGGAGTCAGATACGCAGTATTTT. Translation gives CASSPWERESDTQYF.

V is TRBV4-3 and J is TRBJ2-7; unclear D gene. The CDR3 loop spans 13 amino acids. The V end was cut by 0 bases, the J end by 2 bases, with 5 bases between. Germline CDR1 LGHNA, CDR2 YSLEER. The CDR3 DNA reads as TGCGCCAGCAGCCAAGAACAGACCTACGAGCAGTACTTC. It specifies CASSQEQTYEQYF.

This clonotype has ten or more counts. The CDR3: CASSHFRTDTQYF. For the CDR3, the DNA is TGCGCCAGCAGCCACTTCCGTACAGATACGCAGTATTTT. This chain connects TRBV4-3 to TRBJ2-3; D unclear. V was cut by 3 bases and J by 3 bases, with 7 bases left in between. Germline V gene sequence: CDR1 LGHNA, CDR2 YSLEER. The CDR3 runs to 13 residues.

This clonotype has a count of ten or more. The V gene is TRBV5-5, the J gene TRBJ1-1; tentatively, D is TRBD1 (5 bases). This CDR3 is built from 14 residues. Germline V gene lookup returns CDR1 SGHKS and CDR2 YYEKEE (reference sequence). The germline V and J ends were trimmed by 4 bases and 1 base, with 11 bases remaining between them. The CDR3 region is CASSLITGNTEAFF. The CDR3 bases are TGTGCCAGCAGCCTCATTACAGGGAACACTGAAGCTTTCTTT.

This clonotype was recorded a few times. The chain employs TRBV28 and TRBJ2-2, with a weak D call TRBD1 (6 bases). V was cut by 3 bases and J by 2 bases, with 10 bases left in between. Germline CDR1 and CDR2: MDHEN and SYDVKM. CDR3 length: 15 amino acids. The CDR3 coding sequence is TGTGCCAGCAGTTTTCGGGACACTAACACCGGGGAGCTGTTTTTT. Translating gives CASSFRDTNTGELFF.

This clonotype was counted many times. CDR3 nucleotides: TGTGCCAGCAGCAAGGGACACCCCGGGACCCAGTACTTC. Its protein is CASSKGHPGTQYF. V and J are TRBV6-1 and TRBJ2-5; tentative D call: TRBD1 (6 bases). Germline CDR1 reads MNHNS; CDR2 reads SASEGT. The CDR3 has 13 amino acids. Between the trimmed V and J ends, which lost 6 bases and 7 bases, there was a span of 15 bases.

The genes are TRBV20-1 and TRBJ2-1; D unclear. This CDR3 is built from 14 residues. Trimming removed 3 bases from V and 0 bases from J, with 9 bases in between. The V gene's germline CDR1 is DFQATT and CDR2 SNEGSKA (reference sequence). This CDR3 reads CSASPLNSYNEQFF. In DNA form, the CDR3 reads TGCAGTGCTAGTCCGTTGAACTCCTACAATGAGCAGTTCTTC.

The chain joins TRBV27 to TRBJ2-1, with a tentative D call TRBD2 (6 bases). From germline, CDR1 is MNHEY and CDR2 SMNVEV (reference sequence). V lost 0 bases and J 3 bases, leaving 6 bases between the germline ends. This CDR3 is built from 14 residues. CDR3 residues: CASSLSRDYNEQFF. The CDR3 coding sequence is TGTGCCAGCAGTTTATCGCGGGACTACAATGAGCAGTTCTTC.

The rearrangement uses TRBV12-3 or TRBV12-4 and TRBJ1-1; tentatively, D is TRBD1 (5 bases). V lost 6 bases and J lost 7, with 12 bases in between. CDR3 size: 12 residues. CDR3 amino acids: CASRPTGLEAFF. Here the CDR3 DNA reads TGTGCCAGCAGACCAACAGGCCTTGAAGCTTTCTTT.

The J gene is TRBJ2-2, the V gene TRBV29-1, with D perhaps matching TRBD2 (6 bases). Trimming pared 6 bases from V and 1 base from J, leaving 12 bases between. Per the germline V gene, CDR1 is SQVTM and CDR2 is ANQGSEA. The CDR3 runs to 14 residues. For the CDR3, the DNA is TGCAGCGTGGAGGGTGGAAAGAACACCGGGGAGCTGTTTTTT. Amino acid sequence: CSVEGGKNTGELFF.

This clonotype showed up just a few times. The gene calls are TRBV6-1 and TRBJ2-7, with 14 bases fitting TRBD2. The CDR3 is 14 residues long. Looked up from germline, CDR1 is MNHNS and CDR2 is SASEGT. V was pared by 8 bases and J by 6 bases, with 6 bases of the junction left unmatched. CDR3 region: CASGGLAGGSEQYF. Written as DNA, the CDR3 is TGTGCCAGCGGAGGACTAGCGGGAGGCTCCGAGCAGTACTTC.

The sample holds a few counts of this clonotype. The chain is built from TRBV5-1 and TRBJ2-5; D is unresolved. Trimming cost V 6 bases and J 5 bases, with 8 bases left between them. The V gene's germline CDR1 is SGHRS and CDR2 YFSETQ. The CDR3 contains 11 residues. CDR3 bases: TGCGCCAGCACCCACCGGGAGACCCAGTACTTC. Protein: CASTHRETQYF.

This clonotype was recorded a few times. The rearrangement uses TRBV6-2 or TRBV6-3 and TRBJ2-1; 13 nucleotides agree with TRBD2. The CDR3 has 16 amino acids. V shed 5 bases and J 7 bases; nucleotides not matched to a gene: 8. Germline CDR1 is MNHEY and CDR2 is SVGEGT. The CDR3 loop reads CASSTTLAGGPNEQFF. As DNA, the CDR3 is TGTGCCAGCAGTACGACACTAGCGGGAGGGCCGAATGAGCAGTTCTTC.

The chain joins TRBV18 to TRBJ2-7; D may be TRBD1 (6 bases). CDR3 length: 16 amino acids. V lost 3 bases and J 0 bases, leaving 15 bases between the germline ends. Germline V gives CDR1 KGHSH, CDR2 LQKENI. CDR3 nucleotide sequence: TGTGCCAGCTCACCCGCTCTGGGGGCACTCTCCTACGAGCAGTACTTC. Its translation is CASSPALGALSYEQYF.